This TCR beta chain was identified in a study of spatial heterogeneity in lung cancer. Study-wide points: Compared with follow-up, resection was when ubiquitous expanded tumor TCRs appeared in blood more.

As for this clonotype: Its target is unknown. This could be a read error, since a much larger clone is one nucleotide away.

The time point is: blood at routine non-recurrence follow-up after resection. Each TCR cDNA molecule carried a unique molecular identifier. TCRdb reprocessed the 5' RACE reads via MiXCR and lists one record per CDR3 protein. The sample holds tens of thousands of distinct CDR3 sequences; 10% to 15% are singletons and the top ten take around 32%. This CDR3 contains 14 residues. Germline-derived CDR1 and CDR2 are SGHNT and YENEEA. The receptor comes from a male donor with early-stage non-small cell lung cancer. The chain combines TRBV11-3 with TRBJ1-1; D is unresolved. The source was PBMCs, collected at follow-up. CDR3 in DNA: TGTGACAGCAGCTTAGTTCATCCGAACACTGAAGCTTTCTTT. This translates into CDSSLVHPNTEAFF.